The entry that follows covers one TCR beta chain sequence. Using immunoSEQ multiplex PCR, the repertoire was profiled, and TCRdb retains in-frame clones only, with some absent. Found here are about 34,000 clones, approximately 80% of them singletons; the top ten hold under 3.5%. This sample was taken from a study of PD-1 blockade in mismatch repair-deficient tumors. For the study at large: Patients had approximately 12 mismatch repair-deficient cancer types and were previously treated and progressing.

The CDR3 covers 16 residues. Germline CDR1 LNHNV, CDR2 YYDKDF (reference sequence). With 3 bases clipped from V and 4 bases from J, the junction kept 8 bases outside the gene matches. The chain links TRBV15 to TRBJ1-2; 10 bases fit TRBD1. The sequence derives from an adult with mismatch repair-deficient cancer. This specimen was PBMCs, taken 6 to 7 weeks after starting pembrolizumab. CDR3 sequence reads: CATSRARQGAGYGYTF. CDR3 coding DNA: TGTGCCACCAGCAGGGCTAGACAGGGGGCAGGCTATGGCTACACCTTC. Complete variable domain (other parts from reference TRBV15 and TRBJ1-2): DAMVIQNPRYQVTQFGKPVTLSCSQTLNHNVMYWYQQKSSQAPKLLFHYYDKDFNNEADTPDNFQSRRPNTSFCFLDIRSPGLGDTAMYLCATSRARQGAGYGYTFGSGTRLTVV.